Following are 13 T cell receptor beta chains from one sample sequenced in a study of CD8 T cells in ankylosing spondylitis. Using its own MiXCR run on the 5' RACE reads, TCRdb lists one record per CDR3 protein. Here the sample spans 400,000 to 450,000 distinct CDR3 sequences, about a sixth being singletons. These receptors are not linked to any known antigen. Study conclusions and caveats: In ankylosing spondylitis blood, a motif of fewer than 10 highly homologous TCR beta variants appeared characteristic.

Sequenced input: blood, either unsorted or a sorted T cell fraction (not recorded which). Receptors were obtained from a male donor with ankylosing spondylitis.

The V and J genes are TRBV7-6 and TRBJ2-1, with 14 bases identical to TRBD2. V dropped 5 bases and J dropped 0; count of bases not matched to a gene: 9. The CDR3 runs to 19 residues. CDR1 and CDR2 from the germline V gene are SGHVS and FNYEAQ. DNA for the CDR3: TGTGCCAGCAGCACCGCCGGGACTAGCGGGAGAGGCTCCTACAATGAGCAGTTCTTC. Its protein is CASSTAGTSGRGSYNEQFF.

This clonotype was detected only a few times. The genes are TRBV20-1 and TRBJ1-4; tentative D call: TRBD1 (5 bases). The CDR3 spans 11 residues. V dropped 1 base and J dropped 15 bases, with 12 bases sitting between them. Germline CDR1 DFQATT, CDR2 SNEGSKA (reference sequence). DNA for the CDR3: TGCAGTGCTAGAGCGGGGGAAGGTTTGTTTTTT. It is translated as CSARAGEGLFF.

The J gene is TRBJ2-7, the V gene TRBV20-1; a possible D gene is TRBD1 (5 bases). This CDR3 has 14 residues. Per the germline V gene, CDR1 is DFQATT and CDR2 is SNEGSKA (reference sequence). V lost 1 base and J 6 bases, leaving 16 bases between the germline ends. DNA of the CDR3: TGCAGTGCTAGAGGGCCTCAGGGATCGGGCGAGCAGTACTTC. This encodes CSARGPQGSGEQYF.

The rearrangement joins TRBV30 to TRBJ2-3; D not certain. Per the germline V gene, CDR1 is GTSNPN and CDR2 is SVGIG (reference sequence). This CDR3 has 14 amino acids. The V end lost 0 bases, the J end lost 1 base, and 8 bases lay between the germline ends. The CDR3 bases are TGTGCCTGGAGTGTGGGCTGGGGCACAGATACGCAGTATTTT. This codes for CAWSVGWGTDTQYF.

This clonotype was recorded at least ten times. The rearrangement uses TRBV10-3 and TRBJ2-2; 8 nucleotides agree with TRBD2. The V gene end was trimmed by 2 bases and the J gene end by 5 bases; junction bases not matched to a gene: 4. The CDR3 consists of 15 residues. Per germline, CDR1 ENHRY and CDR2 SYGVKD. The CDR3 sequence is CAISEVSGKTGELFF. DNA of the CDR3: TGTGCCATCAGTGAGGTTAGCGGGAAAACCGGGGAGCTGTTTTTT.

This sequence joins TRBV2 and TRBJ2-1, with no clear D. Germline assignment: CDR1 SNHLY and CDR2 FYNNEI. Trimming took off 8 bases at V and 15 bases at J, with 20 bases between the two ends. The CDR3 extends over 12 amino acids. CDR3 sequence reads: CASGVVRDVVFF. The CDR3, as DNA: TGTGCCAGCGGCGTGGTGAGAGACGTGGTGTTCTTC.

This clonotype came up a few times. The chain couples TRBV6-1 to TRBJ2-7; D possibly matches TRBD1 or TRBD2 (5 bases each). This CDR3 has 14 amino acids. Germline CDR1 and CDR2: MNHNS and SASEGT. V gave up 0 bases and J gave up 4 bases, with 10 bases separating them. DNA for the CDR3: TGTGCCAGCAGTGAAGCCGGGACCGGTTACGAGCAGTACTTC. Translating gives CASSEAGTGYEQYF.

The chain carries TRBV12-5 and TRBJ2-5; perhaps TRBD2 as D (5 bases). The germline V gene encodes CDR1 LGHNT and CDR2 FRNRAP. Between the trimmed V and J ends, which lost 5 bases and 1 base, there was a span of 14 bases. The CDR3 has 15 residues. CDR3 sequence (DNA): TGTGCTAGTGGTGTGGAAGCCGGGATCCAAGAGACCCAGTACTTC. Translation gives CASGVEAGIQETQYF.

There are many counts of this clonotype. J is TRBJ2-4 and V is TRBV7-9, with a possible D match to TRBD2 (7 bases). Germline V lookup: CDR1 SEHNR, CDR2 FQNEAQ (reference sequence). The CDR3 is made up of 16 amino acids. V dropped 5 bases and J dropped 8 bases, with 22 bases sitting between them. The DNA for the CDR3 is TGTGCCAGCAGCCCTAGCGGCGGGGGCCCATGGGACATTCAGTACTTC. Residues: CASSPSGGGPWDIQYF.

V and J are TRBV6-5 and TRBJ2-7, with 8 bases identical to TRBD2. Germline values: CDR1 MNHEY, CDR2 SVGAGI. V trimming: 0 bases; J trimming: 5 bases; junction bases outside the gene matches: 6. CDR3 size: 15 residues. CDR3 loop: CASSYSSGRSDEQYF. The CDR3 DNA reads TGTGCCAGCAGTTACTCGAGCGGGAGATCCGACGAGCAGTACTTC.

This clonotype was seen more than once but under ten times. This rearrangement joins TRBV7-9 to TRBJ2-1; 8 positions match TRBD2. Germline V gives CDR1 SEHNR, CDR2 FQNEAQ (reference sequence). The CDR3 length is 13 residues. Germline trimming cut 3 bases from V and 7 bases from J; bases unmatched to any gene: 2. CDR3: CASSLTSANEQFF. DNA of the CDR3: TGTGCCAGCAGCTTGACTAGCGCTAATGAGCAGTTCTTC.

This chain joins TRBV2 and TRBJ1-2; D ambiguous. The CDR3 consists of 13 residues. Germline CDR1 reads SNHLY; CDR2 reads FYNNEI. V was cut by 1 base and J by 3 bases, with 6 bases left in between. The CDR3 nucleotides are TGTGCCAGCAGTGAAGTACCGGACTATGGCTACACCTTC. Residues: CASSEVPDYGYTF.

This chain connects TRBV5-1 to TRBJ2-2, with unresolved D. This CDR3 is 13 amino acids long. Trimming removed 7 bases from V and 6 bases from J, with 13 bases in between. Germline CDR1 reads SGHRS; CDR2 reads YFSETQ. The CDR3 coding sequence is TGCGCCAGCGAGCCAGGATCGGCCGGGGAGCTGTTTTTT. It is translated as CASEPGSAGELFF.